These 23 T cell receptor beta chains originate from one sample sequenced in a study of T cell repertoires in cytomegalovirus infection. TCRdb re-called the reads with MiXCR, one entry per CDR3 protein. This table has around 260,000 distinct CDR3 sequences, roughly a quarter appearing once. Sequencing was done on a sample of PBMCs. Source of these receptors: a human donor in good health (CMV status not recorded). Some clones in this sample may be carry-over from other donors' samples.

In its sample, this clonotype was seen a few times. The genes are TRBV29-1 and TRBJ2-5; D is possibly TRBD1 or TRBD2 (6 bases each). The CDR3 is 13 amino acids. The V end lost 8 bases, the J end lost 2 bases, and 15 bases lay between the germline ends. Germline CDR1 and CDR2: SQVTM and ANQGSEA. CDR3 loop: CSTDGGLQETQYF. In DNA form, the CDR3 reads TGCAGCACCGACGGGGGCCTTCAAGAGACCCAGTACTTC.

The table lists this clonotype with a few counts. This rearrangement joins TRBV28 to TRBJ1-5; D unclear. V was pared by 5 bases and J by 2 bases, with 19 bases between. This CDR3 is built from 17 residues. Germline V gene data show CDR1 as MDHEN and CDR2 as SYDVKM. Here the CDR3 reads CASSPWPLKARNQPQHF. CDR3 DNA sequence: TGTGCCAGCAGTCCCTGGCCCTTAAAGGCGCGCAATCAGCCCCAGCATTTT.

The rearrangement joins TRBV7-3 to TRBJ2-2; D remains unclear. This CDR3 has 15 amino acids. The V gene lost 0 bases and the J gene lost 1 base, with 6 bases spanning the gap. Germline V gene data show CDR1 as SGHTA and CDR2 as FQGTGA. The CDR3 sequence is CASSLTLGNTGELFF. Here the CDR3 DNA reads TGTGCCAGCAGCTTAACTTTGGGGAACACCGGGGAGCTGTTTTTT.

This clonotype was recorded many times. This chain connects TRBV7-2 to TRBJ2-3, with a tentative D call TRBD2 (7 bases). The germline CDR1 and CDR2 sequences are SGHTA and FQGNSA. Deletions cut 1 base from V and 4 bases from J, with 9 bases between. This CDR3 region has 14 residues. The CDR3 nucleotides are TGTGCCAGCAGCTTAGGGGGGGGGCCAGATACGCAGTATTTT. Translation gives CASSLGGGPDTQYF.

This clonotype occurred many times. The chain couples TRBV7-2 to TRBJ2-3, with 8 positions matching TRBD1. CDR3 length: 15 amino acids. CDR1 and CDR2 (germline): SGHTA, FQGNSA. Losses at the gene ends were 4 bases for V and 1 base for J; bases not matched to a gene: 4. The CDR3 spells CASSSGQGGTDTQYF. The CDR3 DNA reads as TGTGCCAGCAGCTCCGGACAGGGAGGCACAGATACGCAGTATTTT.

This chain uses TRBV20-1 with TRBJ2-7, with 10 bases identical to TRBD1. CDR3 size: 16 residues. CDR1 and CDR2 from the germline V gene are DFQATT and SNEGSKA (reference sequence). The junction had 12 bases not matched to a gene; V was cut back by 0 bases and J by 7 bases. CDR3 coding DNA: TGCAGTGCTAGAGATCCGCTCCGGACAGGGGGTGGGGAGCAGTACTTC. It yields the protein CSARDPLRTGGGEQYF.

This clonotype was counted between two and nine times. The rearrangement uses TRBV6-2 or TRBV6-3 and TRBJ2-2; 7 nucleotides agree with TRBD2. The CDR3 runs to 18 residues. The V gene end was trimmed by 2 bases and the J gene end by 4 bases; junction bases not matched to a gene: 13. Germline V CDR1 and CDR2: MNHEY, SVGEGT. The CDR3 loop reads CASSYPTGEGLGTGELFF. CDR3 DNA sequence: TGTGCCAGCAGTTACCCTACGGGGGAGGGCCTCGGCACCGGGGAGCTGTTTTTT.

The table lists this clonotype with a few counts. This chain connects TRBV18 to TRBJ2-1; TRBD2 agrees at 9 bases. V dropped 3 bases and J dropped 3; count of bases not matched to a gene: 15. This CDR3 spans 19 amino acids. Germline values: CDR1 KGHSH, CDR2 LQKENI. The CDR3 is CASSPRQVHSGSFYNEQFF. The CDR3, as DNA: TGTGCCAGCTCACCTCGGCAGGTCCATAGCGGGAGCTTCTACAATGAGCAGTTCTTC. The variable domain in full, with the rest retrieved from reference TRBV18 and TRBJ2-1, is NAGVMQNPRHLVRRRGQEARLRCSPMKGHSHVYWYRQLPEEGLKFMVYLQKENIIDESGMPKERFSAEFPKEGPSILRIQQVVRGDSAAYFCASSPRQVHSGSFYNEQFFGPGTRLTVL.

The chain joins TRBV5-1 to TRBJ2-5, with 8 positions matching TRBD2. Germline trimming cut 4 bases from V and 1 base from J; bases unmatched to any gene: 3. Germline V gene sequence: CDR1 SGHRS, CDR2 YFSETQ. The CDR3 extends over 14 amino acids. The CDR3: CASSITSGQETQYF. The DNA for the CDR3 is TGCGCCAGCAGCATCACTAGCGGCCAAGAGACCCAGTACTTC.

This clonotype occurred many times. The genes are TRBV11-1 and TRBJ2-3, with unresolved D. This CDR3 region has 14 residues. Germline loops: CDR1 SGHAT, CDR2 FQDESV (reference sequence). The germline V and J ends were trimmed by 1 base and 1 base, with 6 bases remaining between them. CDR3 protein: CASSLVWGTDTQYF. CDR3 DNA: TGTGCCAGCAGCTTAGTCTGGGGCACAGATACGCAGTATTTT.

In its sample, this clonotype was seen many times. The chain couples TRBV28 to TRBJ1-5, with D perhaps matching TRBD1 (5 bases). Germline V lookup: CDR1 MDHEN, CDR2 SYDVKM. The V end lost 7 bases, the J end lost 4 bases, and 14 bases lay between the germline ends. This CDR3 is built from 14 residues. CDR3 protein: CASIMGQLNQPQHF. In DNA form, the CDR3 reads TGTGCCAGCATCATGGGGCAGCTTAATCAGCCCCAGCATTTT.

This clonotype was counted at least ten times. The J gene is TRBJ2-3, the V gene TRBV7-2; 7 nucleotides align to TRBD1. The CDR3 contains 15 residues. Looked up from germline, CDR1 is SGHTA and CDR2 is FQGNSA. V shed 4 bases and J 6 bases; nucleotides not matched to a gene: 10. CDR3 residues: CASSSLQGMWDTQYF. The CDR3 DNA is TGTGCCAGCAGCTCTCTACAGGGGATGTGGGATACGCAGTATTTT.

At least ten counts were recorded for this clonotype. The V and J genes are TRBV7-2 and TRBJ2-2; TRBD2 matches at 7 bases. Germline CDR1 reads SGHTA; CDR2 reads FQGNSA. The CDR3 runs to 13 residues. After removal of 5 bases from V and 6 bases from J, the junction contained 3 bases not matched to a gene. This CDR3 reads CASSRGGPGELFF. For the CDR3, the DNA is TGTGCCAGCAGCCGGGGAGGGCCCGGGGAGCTGTTTTTT. Using reference TRBV7-2 and TRBJ2-2 for the parts outside the CDR3, the full variable domain is GAGVSQSPSNKVTEKGKDVELRCDPISGHTALYWYRQSLGQGLEFLIYFQGNSAPDKSGLPSDRFSAERTGGSVSTLTIQRTQQEDSAVYLCASSRGGPGELFFGEGSRLTVL.

The chain has TRBV6-2 or TRBV6-3 and TRBJ2-3; the D gene is possibly TRBD2 (6 bases). The germline V gene has CDR1 MNHEY and CDR2 SVGEGT. This CDR3 comprises 16 residues. V lost 6 bases and J 0 bases, leaving 16 bases between the germline ends. The chain's CDR3 is CASSDLAAGSTDTQYF. The CDR3 bases are TGTGCCAGCAGCGATTTAGCGGCGGGGAGCACAGATACGCAGTATTTT.

The rearrangement joins TRBV6-5 to TRBJ1-1; D remains unclear. V was trimmed by 6 bases and J by 5 bases, leaving 13 bases between them. Germline values: CDR1 MNHEY, CDR2 SVGAGI. This CDR3 region has 13 residues. CDR3 protein: CASSPGGRTEAFF. In DNA, the CDR3 is TGTGCCAGCAGCCCGGGAGGCCGAACTGAAGCTTTCTTT.

The chain has TRBV7-9 and TRBJ2-5, with a possible D match to TRBD2 (6 bases). This CDR3 contains 12 residues. Germline V CDR1 and CDR2: SEHNR, FQNEAQ (reference sequence). Trimming stripped 7 bases from V and 8 bases from J, with 14 bases between. The CDR3 DNA follows: TGTGCCAGCACCGCTGGGGGGAATACCCAGTACTTC. This codes for CASTAGGNTQYF.

The J gene is TRBJ2-1, the V gene TRBV28, with D possibly TRBD2 on 5 matching bases. Trimming cost V 3 bases and J 5 bases, with 11 bases left between them. Per the germline V gene, CDR1 is MDHEN and CDR2 is SYDVKM. The CDR3 is 14 residues long. CDR3 sequence reads: CASSLRLGDNEQFF. The CDR3 nucleotides are TGTGCCAGCAGTTTGAGGCTCGGGGACAATGAGCAGTTCTTC.

This clonotype has a handful of counts. The rearrangement joins TRBV20-1 to TRBJ1-4; perhaps TRBD1 as D (5 bases). The CDR3 runs 15 residues. The germline CDR1 and CDR2 sequences are DFQATT and SNEGSKA (reference sequence). The V end lost 4 bases, the J end lost 1 base, and 13 bases lay between the germline ends. CDR3 sequence reads: CSAKGTRRTNEKLFF. In DNA form, the CDR3 reads TGCAGTGCTAAAGGGACTCGCCGAACTAATGAAAAACTGTTTTTT.

Many counts were recorded for this clonotype. This chain connects TRBV7-2 to TRBJ2-5; 7 bases are shared with TRBD2. After removal of 1 base from V and 5 bases from J, the junction contained 7 bases not matched to a gene. The length of the CDR3 is 15 residues. CDR1 and CDR2 from the germline V gene are SGHTA and FQGNSA. For the CDR3, the DNA is TGTGCCAGCAGCTTAGTGGTTGCGGGAGAGGAGACCCAGTACTTC. It codes for CASSLVVAGEETQYF.

The rearrangement joins TRBV20-1 to TRBJ2-4, with a tentative D call TRBD2 (5 bases). This CDR3 comprises 12 residues. CDR1 DFQATT and CDR2 SNEGSKA come from the germline V gene (reference sequence). Trimming took off 7 bases at V and 4 bases at J, with 11 bases between the two ends. This CDR3 reads CSVGDYKNIQYF. Written as DNA, the CDR3 is TGCAGTGTGGGAGACTATAAAAACATTCAGTACTTC.

Note on this clonotype: It may be a read error: a sequence one base away is much more abundant. This chain joins TRBV11-1 and TRBJ1-6; TRBD1 matches at 8 bases. Germline lookup yields CDR1 SGHAT and CDR2 FQDESV (reference sequence). The CDR3 spans 14 residues. The CDR3 sequence: CAGSDRGWNSPLHF. The DNA of the CDR3 is TGTGCCGGCAGCGACAGGGGTTGGAATTCACCCCTCCACTTT.

The rearrangement uses TRBV7-6 and TRBJ2-6, with a possible D match to TRBD1 (5 bases). The germline gives CDR1 SGHVS, CDR2 FNYEAQ. Trimming pared 6 bases from V and 0 bases from J, leaving 12 bases between. The CDR3 is 16 residues long. The CDR3: CASSSAGNSGANVLTF. CDR3 in DNA: TGTGCCAGCAGTTCAGCAGGGAACTCTGGGGCCAACGTCCTGACTTTC.

A few counts support this clonotype. This chain connects TRBV10-3 to TRBJ2-1, with D perhaps matching TRBD2 (6 bases). CDR1 is ENHRY, CDR2 SYGVKD, per germline. The CDR3 is 15 residues long. V was pared by 6 bases and J by 8 bases, with 20 bases between. As DNA, the CDR3 is TGTGCCATCAGACCCCCGGGACTCTTGAGCGATGAGCAGTTCTTC. This translates into CAIRPPGLLSDEQFF.